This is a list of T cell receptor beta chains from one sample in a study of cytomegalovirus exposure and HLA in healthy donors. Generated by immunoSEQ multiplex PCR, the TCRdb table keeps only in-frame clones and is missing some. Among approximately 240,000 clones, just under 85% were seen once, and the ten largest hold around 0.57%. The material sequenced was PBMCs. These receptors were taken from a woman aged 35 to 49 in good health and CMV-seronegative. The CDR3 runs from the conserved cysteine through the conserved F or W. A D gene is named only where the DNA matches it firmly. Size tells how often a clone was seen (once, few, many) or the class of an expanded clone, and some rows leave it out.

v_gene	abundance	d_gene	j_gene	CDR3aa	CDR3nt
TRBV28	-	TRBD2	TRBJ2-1	CASSPNRRGGMDEQFF	TGTGCCAGCAGTCCAAACCGGCGGGGGGGCATGGATGAGCAGTTCTTC
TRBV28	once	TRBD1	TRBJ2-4	CASSLGTGDSRAENIQYF	TGTGCCAGCAGTTTAGGGACAGGGGATTCTCGTGCTGAAAACATTCAGTACTTC
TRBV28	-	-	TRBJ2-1	CASSLGQIYNEQFF	TGTGCCAGCAGTTTAGGGCAGATCTACAATGAGCAGTTCTTC
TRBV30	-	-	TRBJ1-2	CAWSVLGGYGYTF	TGTGCCTGGAGTGTACTAGGGGGATATGGCTACACCTTC
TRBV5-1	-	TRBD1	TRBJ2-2	CASSRTGGAGTGELFF	TGCGCCAGCAGCAGGACAGGGGGCGCGGGCACCGGGGAGCTGTTTTTT
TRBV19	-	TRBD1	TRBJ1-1	CASKDRGTWEAFF	TGTGCCAGTAAGGACAGGGGAACGTGGGAGGCTTTCTTT
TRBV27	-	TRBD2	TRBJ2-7	CASSPGTSGRYEQYF	TGTGCCAGCAGTCCGGGGACTAGCGGCCGATACGAGCAGTACTTC
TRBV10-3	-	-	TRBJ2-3	CAIGLRKSTDTQYF	TGTGCCATAGGACTGAGAAAATCCACAGATACGCAGTATTTT
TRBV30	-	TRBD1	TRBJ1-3	CAWSPSTGGNTIYF	TGTGCCTGGAGTCCCTCGACAGGGGGAAACACCATATATTTT
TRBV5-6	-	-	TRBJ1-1	CASSLEPLEGTEAFF	TGTGCCAGCAGCTTGGAACCGTTGGAGGGCACTGAAGCTTTCTTT
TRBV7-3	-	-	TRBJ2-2	CASSLGAENTGELFF	TGTGCCAGCAGCTTAGGGGCAGAGAACACCGGGGAGCTGTTTTTT
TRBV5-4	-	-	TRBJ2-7	CASSFDRSQYEQYF	TGTGCCAGCAGCTTTGACAGGAGTCAGTACGAGCAGTACTTC
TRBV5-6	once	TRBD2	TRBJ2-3	CASSSLAGPDTQCF	TGTGCCAGCAGCTCACTAGCGGGGCCGGATACGCAGTGTTTT
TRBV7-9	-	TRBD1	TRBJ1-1	CASSQQGDTEAFF	TGTGCCAGCAGCCAACAGGGGGACACTGAAGCTTTCTTT
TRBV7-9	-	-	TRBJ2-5	CASSLWGAGPLETQYF	TGTGCCAGCAGCTTATGGGGTGCGGGCCCTCTGGAGACCCAGTACTTC
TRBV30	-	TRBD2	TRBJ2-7	CAWNYGRVYEQYF	TGTGCCTGGAACTACGGGAGGGTCTACGAGCAGTACTTC
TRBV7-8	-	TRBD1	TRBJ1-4	CASSSPTGGEEKLFF	TGTGCCAGCAGCTCGCCGACAGGGGGAGAAGAAAAACTGTTTTTT
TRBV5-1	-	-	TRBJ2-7	CASSQMGRNEAEQYF	TGCGCCAGCAGCCAGATGGGGCGGAACGAGGCCGAGCAGTACTTC
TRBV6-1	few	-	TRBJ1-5	CASRQASNQPQHF	TGTGCCAGCAGGCAAGCAAGCAATCAGCCCCAGCATTTT
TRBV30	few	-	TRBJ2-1	CAWSVSGGDEQFF	TGTGCCTGGAGTGTATCAGGCGGGGATGAGCAGTTCTTC
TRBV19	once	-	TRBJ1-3	CASSIVPGNTIYF	TGTGCCAGTAGTATCGTTCCTGGAAACACCATATATTTT
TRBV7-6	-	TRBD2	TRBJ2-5	CASSPETSGGAAAQYF	TGTGCCAGCAGCCCGGAGACTAGCGGGGGGGCCGCGGCCCAGTACTTC
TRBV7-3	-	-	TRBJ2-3	CASSPNLATDTQYF	TGTGCCAGCAGCCCAAATCTAGCGACAGATACGCAGTATTTT
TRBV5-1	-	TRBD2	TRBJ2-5	CASAATSGYQETQYF	TGCGCCAGCGCTGCGACTAGCGGTTACCAAGAGACCCAGTACTTC
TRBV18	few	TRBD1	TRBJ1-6	CASSETGESPLHF	TGTGCCAGCTCAGAGACAGGGGAATCACCCCTCCACTTT
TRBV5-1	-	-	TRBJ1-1	CASSAGPGGSEAFF	TGCGCCAGCAGCGCAGGTCCGGGGGGCTCTGAAGCTTTCTTT
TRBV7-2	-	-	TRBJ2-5	CASSPGFKETQYF	TGTGCCAGCAGCCCAGGGTTTAAAGAGACCCAGTACTTC
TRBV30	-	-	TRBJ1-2	CAWSVLQPLSGGYTF	TGTGCCTGGAGTGTATTACAACCGCTATCAGGGGGCTACACCTTC
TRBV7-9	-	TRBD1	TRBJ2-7	CASSPTGGYPREQYF	TGTGCCAGCAGCCCGACAGGGGGCTACCCTAGGGAGCAGTACTTC
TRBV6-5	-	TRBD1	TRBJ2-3	CASRRQGPTDTQYF	TGTGCCAGCAGGAGACAGGGACCCACAGATACGCAGTATTTT
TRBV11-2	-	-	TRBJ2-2	CASSPSTNTGELFF	TGTGCCAGCAGCCCCTCTACTAACACCGGGGAGCTGTTTTTT
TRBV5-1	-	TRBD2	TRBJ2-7	CASSLGGAKYEQYF	TGCGCCAGCAGCCTCGGGGGGGCCAAATACGAGCAGTACTTC
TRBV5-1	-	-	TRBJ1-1	CASSLAAGSDKRGEAFF	TGCGCCAGCAGCTTGGCGGCGGGGTCCGATAAGCGGGGTGAAGCTTTCTTT
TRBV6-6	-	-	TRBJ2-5	CASSRLEGPETQYF	TGTGCCAGCAGTCGCCTAGAAGGTCCTGAGACCCAGTACTTC
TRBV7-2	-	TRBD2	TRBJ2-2	CASSFVFRGGSGELFF	TGTGCCAGCAGCTTTGTCTTCCGGGGGGGGTCTGGGGAGCTGTTTTTT
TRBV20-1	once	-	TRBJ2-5	CSAGLETQYF	TGCAGTGCTGGACTTGAGACCCAGTACTTC
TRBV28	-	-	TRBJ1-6	CASSSRAHDNSPLHF	TGTGCCAGCAGTTCCAGGGCCCACGATAATTCACCCCTCCACTTT
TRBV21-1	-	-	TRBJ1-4	CASSNRQGPNNEKLFF	TGTGCCAGCAGCAACAGACAGGGTCCAAATAATGAAAAACTGTTTTTT
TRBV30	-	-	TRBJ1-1	CAWHRANTEAFF	TGTGCCTGGCACAGGGCGAACACTGAAGCTTTCTTT
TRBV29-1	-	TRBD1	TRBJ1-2	CSVVVDRALLNYTF	TGCAGCGTTGTGGTCGACAGGGCCCTACTTAACTACACCTTC
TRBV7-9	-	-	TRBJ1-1	CASSPGQPSRTEAFF	TGTGCCAGCAGCCCAGGACAGCCCAGTCGGACTGAAGCTTTCTTT
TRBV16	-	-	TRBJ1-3	CASIPLAGNTIYF	TGTGCCAGCATCCCCTTAGCCGGAAACACCATATATTTT
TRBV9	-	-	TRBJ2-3	CASSVGGLSTDTQYF	TGTGCCAGCAGCGTAGGAGGATTGAGCACAGATACGCAGTATTTT
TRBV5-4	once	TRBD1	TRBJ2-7	CASSPGQGATYEQYF	TGTGCCAGCAGCCCGGGACAGGGGGCAACCTACGAGCAGTACTTC
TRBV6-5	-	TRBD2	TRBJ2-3	CASSYSGLATDTQYF	TGTGCCAGCAGTTACTCGGGACTAGCGACAGATACGCAGTATTTT
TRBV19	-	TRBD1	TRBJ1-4	CASTLSGTGGELKLFF	TGTGCCAGTACCCTATCCGGGACAGGGGGCGAGTTAAAACTGTTTTTT